Presented here are 5 T cell receptor beta chains from one specimen sequenced in a study of cytomegalovirus exposure and HLA in healthy donors. The PCR employed 60 Vbeta primers together with 13 Jbeta primers. Generated by immunoSEQ multiplex PCR, the TCRdb table keeps only in-frame clones and is missing some. Counted here are around 190,000 clones, roughly three quarters occurring once; the ten biggest clones make up roughly 1.6%. The source material was PBMCs. These TCRs come from a woman between 18 and 30 years old in good health and CMV-seronegative.

This clone was seen only once. The chain links TRBV13 to TRBJ2-3; 12 bases match TRBD2. The ends lost 3 bases at V and 3 bases at J; junction bases unmatched: 4. The CDR3 is 16 amino acids. The germline V gene has CDR1 PRHDT and CDR2 FYEKMQ (reference sequence). CDR3 sequence: CASSFASGGATDTQYF. CDR3 sequence (DNA): TGTGCCAGCAGCTTTGCTAGCGGGGGGGCGACAGATACGCAGTATTTT.

The chain recombines TRBV29-1 with TRBJ1-2, with unresolved D. The ends were cut back, 2 bases at V and 4 bases at J, with 8 bases in the middle. Germline loops: CDR1 SQVTM, CDR2 ANQGSEA. The CDR3 length is 12 residues. The CDR3 DNA follows: TGCAGCGTTGAAAGCGGCACCTATGGCTACACCTTC. Residues: CSVESGTYGYTF.

Comments on this clone: Mismatch with germline at one junction end may stem from a read error. The genes are TRBV7-9 and TRBJ1-5; D is unclear. Germline loops: CDR1 SEHNR, CDR2 FQNEAQ (reference sequence). This CDR3 spans 12 amino acids. For the CDR3, the DNA is TGTTCCAGCAGCTTAGGAGGTCAGCCCCAGCATTTT. Translation: CSSSLGGQPQHF.

V and J are TRBV7-8 and TRBJ1-1, with TRBD1 matching 9 bases. The CDR3 has 15 amino acids. The V segment lost 5 bases and the J segment 8 bases; nucleotides outside the gene matches: 12. Per the germline V gene, CDR1 is SGHVS and CDR2 is FQNEAQ. The chain's CDR3 is CASSLGGQGISEAFF. CDR3 sequence (DNA): TGTGCCAGCAGCCTAGGGGGACAGGGAATCTCAGAAGCTTTCTTT.

The chain links TRBV27 to TRBJ2-1, with a tentative D call TRBD2 (5 bases). CDR1 and CDR2 (germline): MNHEY, SMNVEV (reference sequence). V dropped 4 bases and J dropped 7 bases, with 17 bases sitting between them. This CDR3 region has 15 residues. The CDR3 here is CASSYLGDRLNEQFF. Here the CDR3 DNA reads TGTGCCAGCAGTTACCTCGGGGATCGGTTGAATGAGCAGTTCTTC.